These T cell receptor beta chains were read from a single sample in a study of shared clonotypes between healthy human individuals. The method was immunoSEQ multiplex PCR; TCRdb's version includes in-frame clones alone and lacks a portion of them. The sample gives about 2.1 million clones, roughly 93% of which show up once; around 1.7% is in the top ten. The sequencing input was naive CD8+ T cells from PBMCs. The receptors here all came from a man aged 18 to 30 in good health. Some clones in this sample may be carry-over from other donors' samples. CDR3s include the opening cysteine and the closing phenylalanine or tryptophan. D genes are given only for firm matches. A clone size is listed for some rows: how often the clone was seen (once, few, many), or a class if it is expanded.

>TRBV7-9|.|TRBJ2-7|once
CASSQGGYEQYF
TGTGCCAGCAGCCAGGGGGGCTACGAGCAGTACTTC
>TRBV27|TRBD2|TRBJ2-2|.
CASSLSRLAGGPRSTGELFF
TGTGCCAGCAGTTTATCCCGACTAGCGGGAGGGCCGAGGAGCACCGGGGAGCTGTTTTTT
>TRBV4-2|.|TRBJ2-1|.
CASSQESLLIYNEQFF
TGTGCCAGCAGCCAAGAGTCACTCCTAATTTACAATGAGCAGTTCTTC
>TRBV5-6|.|TRBJ1-1|.
CASSLTGLNTEAFF
TGTGCCAGCAGCTTAACCGGGTTGAACACTGAAGCTTTCTTT
>TRBV27|TRBD2|TRBJ2-1|.
CASSLNSGRVYNEQFF
TGTGCCAGCAGTTTAAACAGCGGGAGGGTGTACAATGAGCAGTTCTTC
>TRBV5-6|.|TRBJ2-1|.
CASSLRAYNEQFF
TGTGCCAGCAGCTTGCGGGCTTACAATGAGCAGTTCTTC
>TRBV10-3|.|TRBJ2-1|.
CAILLGAGEQFF
TGTGCCATCTTGCTGGGGGCCGGTGAGCAGTTCTTC
>TRBV5-6|.|TRBJ2-3|once
CASSPPPGMVFPDTQYF
TGTGCCAGCAGCCCGCCCCCCGGGATGGTTTTCCCAGATACGCAGTATTTT
>TRBV6-5|.|TRBJ1-1|.
CASSLNSEANTEAFF
TGTGCCAGCAGTTTAAACAGTGAGGCGAACACTGAAGCTTTCTTT
>TRBV5-1|TRBD2|TRBJ2-5|.
CASSLTGLQETQYF
TGCGCCAGCAGCTTGACGGGACTACAAGAGACCCAGTACTTC
>TRBV7-3|.|TRBJ1-5|.
CASSKGSNQPQHF
TGTGCCAGCAGCAAGGGTAGCAATCAGCCCCAGCATTTT
>TRBV7-9|.|TRBJ2-1|.
CASSPGGPQAYNEQFF
TGTGCCAGCAGCCCCGGCGGCCCTCAAGCTTACAATGAGCAGTTCTTC
>TRBV4-3|.|TRBJ1-1|.
CASSQEGQTEAFF
TGCGCCAGCAGCCAAGAGGGGCAAACTGAAGCTTTCTTT
>TRBV7-9|TRBD1|TRBJ1-1|few
CASSLPGGTEAFF
TGTGCCAGCAGCTTACCAGGGGGCACTGAAGCTTTCTTT
>TRBV4-1|.|TRBJ2-4|.
CASSPTKNIQYF
TGCGCCAGCAGCCCAACCAAAAACATTCAGTACTTC
>TRBV19|TRBD1|TRBJ2-1|.
CASRNRDRFYNEQFF
TGTGCCAGTAGAAATAGGGACAGGTTCTACAATGAGCAGTTCTTC
>TRBV4-1|.|TRBJ1-5|few
CASSQAQIYSNQPQHF
TGCGCCAGCAGCCAAGCTCAGATTTATAGCAATCAGCCCCAGCATTTT
>TRBV27|.|TRBJ1-2|.
CASSQTGLPSRNGYTF
TGTGCCAGCAGCCAAACCGGGCTACCGAGCCGGAATGGCTACACCTTC
>TRBV7-3|.|TRBJ2-1|few
CASSLSGYNEQFF
TGTGCCAGCAGCTTATCAGGATACAATGAGCAGTTCTTC
>TRBV15|.|TRBJ1-2|.
CATSTGEGGYTF
TGTGCCACCAGCACAGGGGAAGGAGGCTACACCTTC
>TRBV13|.|TRBJ2-2|.
CASSPGANTGELFF
TGTGCCAGCAGCCCAGGGGCGAACACCGGGGAGCTGTTTTTT
>TRBV11-3|TRBD1|TRBJ2-2|.
CASSSLTGTGGNTGELFF
TGTGCCAGCAGCTCGTTAACCGGGACAGGGGGTAACACCGGGGAGCTGTTTTTT
>TRBV7-9|.|TRBJ2-1|.
CASSLGDIVFDEQFF
TGTGCCAGCAGCTTAGGCGACATTGTATTCGATGAGCAGTTCTTC
>TRBV27|.|TRBJ1-2|.
CASRGRGRYYGYTF
TGTGCCAGTCGAGGTCGGGGGCGATACTATGGCTACACCTTC
>TRBV28|.|TRBJ1-5|.
CASSLERLSNQPQHF
TGTGCCAGCAGTTTGGAGAGACTTAGCAATCAGCCCCAGCATTTT
>TRBV28|.|TRBJ2-1|.
CASSPRATYNEQFF
TGTGCCAGCAGTCCCCGAGCTACCTACAATGAGCAGTTCTTC
>TRBV30|TRBD2|TRBJ2-1|.
CAWTALAGVYNEQFF
TGTGCCTGGACCGCGCTAGCGGGAGTCTACAATGAGCAGTTCTTC
>TRBV28|TRBD2|TRBJ2-7|.
CASSISGPTYEQYF
TGTGCCAGCAGTATTAGCGGGCCCACCTACGAGCAGTACTTC
>TRBV28|.|TRBJ2-1|.
CASSQDSHSYNEQFF
TGTGCCAGCAGTCAGGACAGCCACTCCTACAATGAGCAGTTCTTC
>TRBV29-1|.|TRBJ2-3|.
CSVVGAGNTDTQYF
TGCAGCGTTGTGGGGGCGGGGAACACAGATACGCAGTATTTT
>TRBV21-1|.|TRBJ1-2|.
CASTGLRSIYGYTF
TGTGCCAGCACGGGGTTAAGATCGATCTATGGCTACACCTTC
>TRBV7-2|.|TRBJ2-7|.
CASSSRDQTVYEQYF
TGTGCCAGCAGCTCCCGGGACCAGACGGTGTACGAGCAGTACTTC
>TRBV28|TRBD1|TRBJ2-7|few
CASRETGSSYEQYF
TGTGCCAGCAGAGAGACAGGGAGCTCCTACGAGCAGTACTTC
>TRBV11-2|TRBD2|TRBJ2-1|.
CASSSERESGHEQFF
TGTGCCAGCAGCTCAGAGCGGGAATCGGGGCATGAGCAGTTCTTC
>TRBV11-2|TRBD1|TRBJ2-7|.
CASSLGTGGHEQYF
TGTGCCAGCAGCTTAGGCACAGGGGGACACGAGCAGTACTTC
>TRBV10-3|.|TRBJ1-2|.
CAISESGGYTF
TGTGCCATCAGTGAGTCGGGGGGCTACACCTTC
>TRBV29-1|.|TRBJ1-1|.
CSVVGGAYTEAFF
TGCAGCGTTGTTGGGGGCGCGTACACTGAAGCTTTCTTT
>TRBV7-8|TRBD1|TRBJ2-1|once
CASSQTGVGYNEQFF
TGTGCCAGCAGCCAAACAGGGGTCGGCTACAATGAGCAGTTCTTC
>TRBV5-8|.|TRBJ2-5|.
CASSYDREGPGETQYF
TGTGCCAGCAGCTACGACAGGGAGGGGCCGGGAGAGACCCAGTACTTC
>TRBV27|.|TRBJ2-7|.
CASSLLQGSYEQYF
TGTGCCAGCAGTTTACTGCAGGGGTCCTACGAGCAGTACTTC
>TRBV29-1|.|TRBJ2-1|.
CSGHSSSYNEQFF
TGCAGCGGCCATTCCAGCTCCTACAATGAGCAGTTCTTC